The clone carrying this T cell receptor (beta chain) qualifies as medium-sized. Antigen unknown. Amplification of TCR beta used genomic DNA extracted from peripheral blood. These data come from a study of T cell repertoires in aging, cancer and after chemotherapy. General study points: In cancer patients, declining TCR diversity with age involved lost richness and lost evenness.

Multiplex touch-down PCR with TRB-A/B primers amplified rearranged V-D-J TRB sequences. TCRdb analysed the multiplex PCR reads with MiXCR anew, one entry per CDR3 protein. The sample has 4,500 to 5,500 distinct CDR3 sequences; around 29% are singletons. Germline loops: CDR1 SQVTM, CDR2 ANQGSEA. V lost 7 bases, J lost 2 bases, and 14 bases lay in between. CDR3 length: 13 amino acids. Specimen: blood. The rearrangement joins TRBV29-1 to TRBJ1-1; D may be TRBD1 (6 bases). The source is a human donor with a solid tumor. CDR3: CSAVTGTNTEAFF. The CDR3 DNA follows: TGCAGCGCTGTTACAGGGACTAACACTGAAGCTTTCTTT.